The clone carrying this T cell receptor (beta chain) was detected a few times. Its target is unknown. Primers used in a second PCR of roughly 6 to 11 cycles were a sample-barcoded 5' primer and a J-beta primer mix. Via MiXCR, TCRdb re-called the 5' RACE reads, giving one row per CDR3 protein. Of roughly 700,000 distinct CDR3 sequences listed, 49% are singletons. These data originate in a study of blood T cells in healthy people across ages. Trimming cost V 1 base and J 3 bases, with 16 bases left between them. This CDR3 contains 15 residues. Germline loops: CDR1 DFQATT, CDR2 SNEGSKA (reference sequence). Study results and limitations: Significant beta diversity loss was already apparent by age around 36, declining roughly linearly. TCR beta diversity tracked closely with naive T cell percentage.

The chain is built from TRBV20-1 and TRBJ2-7; D not certain. Sample: blood. The sequence was collected from an older woman in good health. The CDR3 DNA sequence: TGCAGTGCTAGAGCGCCCACTGGTTCCCTCTACGAGCAGTACTTC. This gives the protein CSARAPTGSLYEQYF.